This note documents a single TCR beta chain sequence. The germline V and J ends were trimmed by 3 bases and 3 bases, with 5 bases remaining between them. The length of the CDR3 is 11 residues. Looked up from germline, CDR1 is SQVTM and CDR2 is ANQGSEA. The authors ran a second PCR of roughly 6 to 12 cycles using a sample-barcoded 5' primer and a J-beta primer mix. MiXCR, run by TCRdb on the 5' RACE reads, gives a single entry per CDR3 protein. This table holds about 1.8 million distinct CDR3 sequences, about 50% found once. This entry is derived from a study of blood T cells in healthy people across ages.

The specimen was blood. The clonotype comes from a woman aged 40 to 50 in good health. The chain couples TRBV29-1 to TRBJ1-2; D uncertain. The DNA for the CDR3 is TGCAGCGTTGAGGCCTACTATGGCTACACCTTC. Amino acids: CSVEAYYGYTF.